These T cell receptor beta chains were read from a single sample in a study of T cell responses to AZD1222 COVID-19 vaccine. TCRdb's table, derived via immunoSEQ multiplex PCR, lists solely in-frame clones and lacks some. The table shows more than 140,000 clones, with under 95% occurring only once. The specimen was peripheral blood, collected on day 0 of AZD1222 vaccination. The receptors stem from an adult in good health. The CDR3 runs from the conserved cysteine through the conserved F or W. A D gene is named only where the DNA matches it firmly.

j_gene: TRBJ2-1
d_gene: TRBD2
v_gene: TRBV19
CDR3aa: CASSITSGNNEQFF

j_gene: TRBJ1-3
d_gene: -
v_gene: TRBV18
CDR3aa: CASSATSGNTIYF

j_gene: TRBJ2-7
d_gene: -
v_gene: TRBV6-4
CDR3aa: CASTATGYPYEQYF

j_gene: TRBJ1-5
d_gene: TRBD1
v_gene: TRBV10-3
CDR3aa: CAISEGDRGPRPQHF

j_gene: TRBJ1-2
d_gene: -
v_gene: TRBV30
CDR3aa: CAWSGLGSYGYTF

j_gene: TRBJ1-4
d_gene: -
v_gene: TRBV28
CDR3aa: CASSTPQEPNEKLFF

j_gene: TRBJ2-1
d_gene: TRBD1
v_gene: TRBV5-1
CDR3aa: CASSWGDRNLYNEQFF

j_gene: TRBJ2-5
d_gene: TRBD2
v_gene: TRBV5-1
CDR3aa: CASSLAGLARETQYF

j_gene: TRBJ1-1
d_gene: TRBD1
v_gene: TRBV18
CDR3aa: CASSPPTGTNTEAFF

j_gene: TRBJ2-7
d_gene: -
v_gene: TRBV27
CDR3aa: CASSIRGDYPYEQYF

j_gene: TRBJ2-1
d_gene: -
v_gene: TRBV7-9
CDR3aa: CASSFPQYSYNEQFF

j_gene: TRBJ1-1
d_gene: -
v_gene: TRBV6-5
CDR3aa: CASSYSGTANTEAFF

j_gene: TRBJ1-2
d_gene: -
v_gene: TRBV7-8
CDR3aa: CASSLDYRQTYGYTF

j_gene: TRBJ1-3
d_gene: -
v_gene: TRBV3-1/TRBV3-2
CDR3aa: CASSSGTRKGNTIYF

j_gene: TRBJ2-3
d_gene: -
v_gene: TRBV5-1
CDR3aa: CASSPRGWPDTQYF

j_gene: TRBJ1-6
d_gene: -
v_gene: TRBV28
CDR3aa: CASSPGQVINSPLHF

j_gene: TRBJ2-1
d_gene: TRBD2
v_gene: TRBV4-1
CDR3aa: CASRVRLAGGLHEQFF

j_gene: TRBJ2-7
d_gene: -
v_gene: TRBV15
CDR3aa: CATSRGRGGNSYEQYF

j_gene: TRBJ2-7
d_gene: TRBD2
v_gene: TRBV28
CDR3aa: CASTPGGGVVYEQYF

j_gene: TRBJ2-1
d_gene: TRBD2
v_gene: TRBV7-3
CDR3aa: CASSLKGLAADEQFF

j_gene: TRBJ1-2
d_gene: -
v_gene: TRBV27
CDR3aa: CASSLSVSRLYGYTF

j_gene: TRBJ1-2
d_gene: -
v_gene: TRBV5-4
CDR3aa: CASSGLDSISYGYTF

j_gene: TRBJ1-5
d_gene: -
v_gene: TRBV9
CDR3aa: CASSADGNSNQPQHF

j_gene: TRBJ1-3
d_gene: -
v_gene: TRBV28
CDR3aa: CASSPGTWNTIYF

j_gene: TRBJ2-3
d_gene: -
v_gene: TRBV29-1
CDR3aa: CSVEDGAGGDTQYF

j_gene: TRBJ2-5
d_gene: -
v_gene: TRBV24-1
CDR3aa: CATQSQETQYF

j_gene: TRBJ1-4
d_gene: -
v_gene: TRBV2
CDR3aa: CASSGLGELFF

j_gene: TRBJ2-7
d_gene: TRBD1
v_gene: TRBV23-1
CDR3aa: CASSIPGQTYEQYF

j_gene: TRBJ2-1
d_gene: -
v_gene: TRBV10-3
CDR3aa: CAISNSPGASGTYNEQFF

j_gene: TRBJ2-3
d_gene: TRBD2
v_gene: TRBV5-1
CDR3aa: CATSLAGGPTDTQYF

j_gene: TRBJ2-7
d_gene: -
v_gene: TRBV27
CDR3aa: CASSSVSSGPYEQYF

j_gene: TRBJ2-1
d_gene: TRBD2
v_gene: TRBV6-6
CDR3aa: CASSRGLAGPPYNEQFF

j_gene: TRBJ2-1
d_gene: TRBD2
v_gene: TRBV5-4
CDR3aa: CASSLLAGDENEQFF

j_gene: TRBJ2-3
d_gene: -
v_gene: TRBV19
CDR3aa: CASSIGLETDTQYF

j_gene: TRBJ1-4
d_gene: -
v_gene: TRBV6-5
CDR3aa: CASSYSNQVVEKLFF

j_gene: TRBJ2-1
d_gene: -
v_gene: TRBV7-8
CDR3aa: CASSPGTPGQFF

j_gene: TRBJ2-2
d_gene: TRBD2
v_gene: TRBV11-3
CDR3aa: CASSLESLGTSGRAATGELFF

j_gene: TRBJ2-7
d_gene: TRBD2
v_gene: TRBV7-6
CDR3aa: CASSLGTSATYEQYF

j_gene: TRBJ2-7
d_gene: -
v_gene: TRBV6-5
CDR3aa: CASSYGATGNEQYF

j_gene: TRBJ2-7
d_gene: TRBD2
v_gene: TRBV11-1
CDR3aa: CASSLERAGGSNEQYF

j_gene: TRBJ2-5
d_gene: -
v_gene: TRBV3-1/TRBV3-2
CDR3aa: CASSQGVGATQYF

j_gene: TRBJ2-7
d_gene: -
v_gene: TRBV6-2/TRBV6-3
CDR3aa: CASSYRVSGNYEQYF

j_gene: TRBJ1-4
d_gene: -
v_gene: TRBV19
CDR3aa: CATAQGTSGNEKLFF

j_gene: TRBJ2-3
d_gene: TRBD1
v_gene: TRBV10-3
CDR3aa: CAIRNRGTVEDTQYF

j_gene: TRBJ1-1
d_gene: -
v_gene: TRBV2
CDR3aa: CASSDSWGMNTEAFF

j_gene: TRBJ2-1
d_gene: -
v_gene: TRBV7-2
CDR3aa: CASSPVQVRGNEQFF

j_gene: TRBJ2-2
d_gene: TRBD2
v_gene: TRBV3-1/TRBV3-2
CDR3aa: CASSPMGLPSGGELFF

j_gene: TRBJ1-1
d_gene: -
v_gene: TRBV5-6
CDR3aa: CASSWSSEAFF